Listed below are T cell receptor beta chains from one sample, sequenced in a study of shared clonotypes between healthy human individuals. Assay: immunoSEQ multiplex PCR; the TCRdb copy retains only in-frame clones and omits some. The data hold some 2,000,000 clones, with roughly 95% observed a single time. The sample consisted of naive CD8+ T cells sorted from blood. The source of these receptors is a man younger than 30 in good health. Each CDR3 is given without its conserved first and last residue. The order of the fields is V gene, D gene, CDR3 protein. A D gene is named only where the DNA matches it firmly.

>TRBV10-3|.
AISESGGRQETQY
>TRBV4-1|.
ASSQLAASTDTQY
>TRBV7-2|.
ASSFPTVSEQY
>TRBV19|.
ASSQENTGELF
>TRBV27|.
ASSFGLNYGYT
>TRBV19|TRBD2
ASSMGLALSEELF
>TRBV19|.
ASSIDLESSYEQY
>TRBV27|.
ASSPGVSYNEQF
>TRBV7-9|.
ASSLETGRNTEAF
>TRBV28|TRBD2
ASSSRGGHQETQY
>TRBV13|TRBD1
ASSFQGAANEKLF
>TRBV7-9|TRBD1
ASSSRQGANSPLH
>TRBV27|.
ASSWQGSNQPQH
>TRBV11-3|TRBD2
ASSSGGYEQF
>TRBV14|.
ASSPTRTPGYEQF
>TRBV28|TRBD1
ASTLTGGDYEQY
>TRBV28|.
ASSISPSYEQY
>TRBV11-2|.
ASSLDGPSYEQY
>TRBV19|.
ASRGGRGYSNQPQH
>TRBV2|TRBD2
ASSRETSGGTYEQF
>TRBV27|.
ASSRVMLYEQY
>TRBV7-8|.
ASSDPPPDTQY
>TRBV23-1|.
ASSPGRDGYTRELF
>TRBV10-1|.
ASSDSDSINNEQF
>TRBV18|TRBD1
ASSRIDRADEQF
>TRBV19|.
ASSIDGYSNQPQH
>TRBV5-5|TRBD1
ASSSGTADYNEQF
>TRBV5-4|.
ASSQGSHQPQH
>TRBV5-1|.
ASSFDTPYSYNEQF
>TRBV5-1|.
ASSLAAGNNEQF
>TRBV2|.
AAVDGHNEQF
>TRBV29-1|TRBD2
SVDGEGYEQY
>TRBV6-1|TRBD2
ASSGLAGGEEQY
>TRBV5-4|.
ASSRRGSNTEAF
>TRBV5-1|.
ASSSYPEGAYNSPLH
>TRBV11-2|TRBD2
ASSLSGGALETQY
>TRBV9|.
ASSVAIIDTDTQY
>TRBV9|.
ASSGGKTNYGYT
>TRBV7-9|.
ASSAGPQSSYNSPLH
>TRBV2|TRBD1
ASSEAGTGPYSPLH
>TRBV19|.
ASSPGVSYEQY
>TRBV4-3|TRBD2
ASSQETGLAGDDTQY
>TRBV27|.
ASSSDAGTQY
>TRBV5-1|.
ASSLGWGSSYEQY
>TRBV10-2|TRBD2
ASIMGLAASTDTQY
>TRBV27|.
ASSPGSDTQY
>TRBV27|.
ASSLTGGNSPLH
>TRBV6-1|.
ASSEDVGPDTQY
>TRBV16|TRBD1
ASSQSQGPGNTIY
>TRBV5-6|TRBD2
ASSSGTSIHEQF
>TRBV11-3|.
ASSYGADTQY
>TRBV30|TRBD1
AWGTGVWTDTQY
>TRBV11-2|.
ASSLGAGHPLAFTDTQY